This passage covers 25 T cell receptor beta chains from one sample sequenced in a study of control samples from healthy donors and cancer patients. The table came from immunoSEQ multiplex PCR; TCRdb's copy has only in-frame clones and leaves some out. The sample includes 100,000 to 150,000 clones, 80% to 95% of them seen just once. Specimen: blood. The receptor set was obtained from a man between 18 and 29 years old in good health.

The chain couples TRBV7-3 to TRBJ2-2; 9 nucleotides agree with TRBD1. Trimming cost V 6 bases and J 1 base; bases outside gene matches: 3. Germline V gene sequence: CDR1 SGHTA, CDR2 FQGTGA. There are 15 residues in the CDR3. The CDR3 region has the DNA TGTGCCAGCAGGGCGGGACAGGGGAACACCGGGGAGCTGTTTTTT. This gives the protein CASRAGQGNTGELFF.

In DNA, the CDR3 is TGTGCCAGCAGCCAAGGGCAGCGGTCTAACTATGGCTACACCTTC. This translates into CASSQGQRSNYGYTF. The V call is TRBV3-1 (or the pseudogene TRBV3-2), the J call TRBJ1-2; D remains unclear. Trimming pared 1 base from V and 0 bases from J, leaving 9 bases between. There are 15 residues in the CDR3. Per the germline V gene, CDR1 is LGHDT and CDR2 is YNNKEL (reference sequence).

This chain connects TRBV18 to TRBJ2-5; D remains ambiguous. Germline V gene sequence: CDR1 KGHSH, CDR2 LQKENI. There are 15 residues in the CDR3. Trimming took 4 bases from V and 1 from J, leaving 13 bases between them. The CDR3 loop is CASSLDRVGQETQYF. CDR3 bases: TGTGCCAGCTCACTCGATAGGGTGGGCCAAGAGACCCAGTACTTC.

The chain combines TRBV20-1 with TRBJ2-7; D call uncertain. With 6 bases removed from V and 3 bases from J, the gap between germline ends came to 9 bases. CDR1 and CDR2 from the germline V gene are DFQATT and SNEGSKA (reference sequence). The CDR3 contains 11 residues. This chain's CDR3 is CSAVDNYEQYF. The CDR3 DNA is TGCAGTGCCGTTGACAACTACGAGCAGTACTTC.

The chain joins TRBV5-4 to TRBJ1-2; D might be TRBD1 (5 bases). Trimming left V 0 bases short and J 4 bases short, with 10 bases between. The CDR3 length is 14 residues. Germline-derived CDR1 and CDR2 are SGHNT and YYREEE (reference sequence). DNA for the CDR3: TGTGCCAGCAGCTTGGAATCACAGGTCTATGGCTACACCTTC. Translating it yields CASSLESQVYGYTF.

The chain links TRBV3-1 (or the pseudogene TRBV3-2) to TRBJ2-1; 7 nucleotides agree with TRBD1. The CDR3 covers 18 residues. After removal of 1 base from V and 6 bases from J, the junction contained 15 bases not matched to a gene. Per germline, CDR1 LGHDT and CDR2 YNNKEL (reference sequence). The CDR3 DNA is TGTGCCAGCAGCCAAGGTCTAGGTTGGCAGGGGGATTTCAATGAGCAGTTCTTC. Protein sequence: CASSQGLGWQGDFNEQFF.

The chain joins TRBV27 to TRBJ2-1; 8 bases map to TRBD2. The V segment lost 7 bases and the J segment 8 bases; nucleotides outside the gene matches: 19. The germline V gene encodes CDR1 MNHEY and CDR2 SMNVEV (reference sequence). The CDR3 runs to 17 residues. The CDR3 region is CASTYLRRGGPWDEQFF. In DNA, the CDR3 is TGTGCCAGCACCTACCTTCGACGGGGGGGGCCCTGGGATGAGCAGTTCTTC.

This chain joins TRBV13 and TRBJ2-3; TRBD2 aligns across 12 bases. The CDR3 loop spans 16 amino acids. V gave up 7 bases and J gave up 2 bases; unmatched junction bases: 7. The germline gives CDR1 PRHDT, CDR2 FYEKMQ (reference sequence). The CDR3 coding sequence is TGTGCCAGCACGACGGGACTAGCGGGTCTCACAGATACGCAGTATTTT. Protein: CASTTGLAGLTDTQYF.

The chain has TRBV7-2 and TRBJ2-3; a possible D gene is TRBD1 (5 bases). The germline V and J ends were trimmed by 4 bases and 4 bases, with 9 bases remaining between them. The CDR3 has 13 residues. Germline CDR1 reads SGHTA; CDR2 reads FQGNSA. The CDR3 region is CASSSQGADTQYF. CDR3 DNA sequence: TGTGCCAGCAGCTCTCAGGGCGCAGATACGCAGTATTTT.

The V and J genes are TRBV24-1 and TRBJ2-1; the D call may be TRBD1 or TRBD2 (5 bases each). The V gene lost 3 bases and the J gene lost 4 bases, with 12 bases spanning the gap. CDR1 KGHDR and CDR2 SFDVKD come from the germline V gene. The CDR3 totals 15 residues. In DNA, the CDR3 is TGTGCCACCAGTGATAGCAGGGAGCAATACAATGAGCAGTTCTTC. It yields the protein CATSDSREQYNEQFF.

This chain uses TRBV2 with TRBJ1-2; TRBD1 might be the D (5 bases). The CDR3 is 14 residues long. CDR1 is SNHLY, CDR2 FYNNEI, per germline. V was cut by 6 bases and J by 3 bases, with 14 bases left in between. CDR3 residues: CASRGRAGDYGYTF. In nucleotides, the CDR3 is TGTGCCAGCAGGGGACGGGCCGGGGACTATGGCTACACCTTC.

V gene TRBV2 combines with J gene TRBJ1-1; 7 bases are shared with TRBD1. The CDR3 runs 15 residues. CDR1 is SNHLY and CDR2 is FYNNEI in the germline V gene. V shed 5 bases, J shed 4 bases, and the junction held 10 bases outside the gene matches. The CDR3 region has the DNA TGTGCCAGCAGTCTATACAGGGGTTTGTCCACTGAAGCTTTCTTT. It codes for CASSLYRGLSTEAFF. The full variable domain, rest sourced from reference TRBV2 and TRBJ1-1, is EPEVTQTPSHQVTQMGQEVILRCVPISNHLYFYWYRQILGQKVEFLVSFYNNEISEKSEIFDDQFSVERPDGSNFTLKIRSTKLEDSAMYFCASSLYRGLSTEAFFGQGTRLTVV.

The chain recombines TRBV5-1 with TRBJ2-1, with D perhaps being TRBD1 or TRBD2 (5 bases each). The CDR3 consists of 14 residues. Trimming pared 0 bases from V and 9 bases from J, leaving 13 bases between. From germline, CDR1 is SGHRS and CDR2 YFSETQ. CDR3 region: CASSLVGERGEQFF. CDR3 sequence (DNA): TGCGCCAGCAGCTTGGTGGGGGAAAGGGGTGAGCAGTTCTTC.

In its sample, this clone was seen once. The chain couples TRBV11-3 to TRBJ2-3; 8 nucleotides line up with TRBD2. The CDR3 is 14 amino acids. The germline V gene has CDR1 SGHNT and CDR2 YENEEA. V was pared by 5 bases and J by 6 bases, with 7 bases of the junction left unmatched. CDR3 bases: TGTGCCAGCAGCCCGGGAGGGCCCGTTGATACGCAGTATTTT. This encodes CASSPGGPVDTQYF.

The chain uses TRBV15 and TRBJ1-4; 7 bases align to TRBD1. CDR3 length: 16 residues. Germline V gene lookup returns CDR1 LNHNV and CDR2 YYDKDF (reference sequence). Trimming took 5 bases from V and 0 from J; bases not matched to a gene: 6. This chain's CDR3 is CATSPGQTATNEKLFF. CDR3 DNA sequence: TGTGCCACCAGCCCGGGACAGACCGCAACTAATGAAAAACTGTTTTTT.

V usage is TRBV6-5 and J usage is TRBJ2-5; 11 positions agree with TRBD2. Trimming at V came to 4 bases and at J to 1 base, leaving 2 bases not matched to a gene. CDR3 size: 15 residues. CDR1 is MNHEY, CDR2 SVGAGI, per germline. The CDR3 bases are TGTGCCAGCAGTTTACTAGCGGGGGCCCAAGAGACCCAGTACTTC. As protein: CASSLLAGAQETQYF.

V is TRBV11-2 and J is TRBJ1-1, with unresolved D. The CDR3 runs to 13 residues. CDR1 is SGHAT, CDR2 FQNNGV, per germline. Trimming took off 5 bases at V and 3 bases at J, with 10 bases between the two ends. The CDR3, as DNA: TGTGCCAGCAGCCAGAAGATTGACACTGAAGCTTTCTTT. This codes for CASSQKIDTEAFF.

The CDR3 sequence is CASTTNGGRYEQYF. CDR3 sequence (DNA): TGTGCCAGCACTACTAACGGCGGACGATACGAGCAGTACTTC. V gene TRBV6-5 combines with J gene TRBJ2-7; no reliable D call. Germline CDR1 reads MNHEY; CDR2 reads SVGAGI. CDR3 size: 14 residues. The V gene lost 7 bases and the J gene lost 4 bases, with 17 bases spanning the gap.

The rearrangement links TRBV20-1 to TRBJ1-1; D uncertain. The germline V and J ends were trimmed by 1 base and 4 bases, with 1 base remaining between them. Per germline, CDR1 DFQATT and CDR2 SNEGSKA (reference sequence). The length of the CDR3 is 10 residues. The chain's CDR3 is CSARATEAFF. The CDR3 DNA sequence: TGCAGTGCTAGAGCCACTGAAGCTTTCTTT.

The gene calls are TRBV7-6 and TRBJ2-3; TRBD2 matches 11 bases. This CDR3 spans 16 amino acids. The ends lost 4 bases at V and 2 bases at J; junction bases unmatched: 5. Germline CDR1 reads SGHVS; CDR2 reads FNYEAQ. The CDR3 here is CASSSLAGGATDTQYF. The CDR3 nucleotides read TGTGCCAGCAGCTCCCTAGCGGGGGGCGCCACAGATACGCAGTATTTT. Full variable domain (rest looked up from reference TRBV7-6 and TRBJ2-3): GAGVSQSPRYKVTKRGQDVALRCDPISGHVSLYWYRQALGQGPEFLTYFNYEAQQDKSGLPNDRFSAERPEGSISTLTIQRTEQRDSAMYRCASSSLAGGATDTQYFGPGTRLTVL.

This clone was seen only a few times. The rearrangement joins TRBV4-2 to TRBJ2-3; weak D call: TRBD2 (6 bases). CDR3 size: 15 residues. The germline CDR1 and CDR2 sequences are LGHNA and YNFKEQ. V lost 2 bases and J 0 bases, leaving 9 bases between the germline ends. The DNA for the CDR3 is TGTGCCAGCAGCCAACCTAGCGCTAGCACAGATACGCAGTATTTT. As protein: CASSQPSASTDTQYF.

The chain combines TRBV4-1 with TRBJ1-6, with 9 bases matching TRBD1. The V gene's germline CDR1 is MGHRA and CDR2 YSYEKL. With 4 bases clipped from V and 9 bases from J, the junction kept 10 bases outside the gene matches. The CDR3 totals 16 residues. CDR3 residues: CASSPNPGQGRSPLHF. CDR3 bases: TGCGCCAGCAGCCCTAACCCGGGACAGGGCCGTTCACCCCTCCACTTT.

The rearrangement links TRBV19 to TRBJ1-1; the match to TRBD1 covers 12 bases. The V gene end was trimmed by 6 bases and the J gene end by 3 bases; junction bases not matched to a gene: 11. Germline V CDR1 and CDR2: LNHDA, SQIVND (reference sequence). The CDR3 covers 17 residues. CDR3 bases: TGTGCCAGTAGGGAACGGATTGGGACAGGGGGCGACACTGAAGCTTTCTTT. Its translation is CASRERIGTGGDTEAFF.

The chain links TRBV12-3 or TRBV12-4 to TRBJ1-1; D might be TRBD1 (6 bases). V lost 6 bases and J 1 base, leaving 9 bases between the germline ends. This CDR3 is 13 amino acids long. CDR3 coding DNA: TGTGCCAGCAGCCTGGGACAGAACACTGAAGCTTTCTTT. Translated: CASSLGQNTEAFF.

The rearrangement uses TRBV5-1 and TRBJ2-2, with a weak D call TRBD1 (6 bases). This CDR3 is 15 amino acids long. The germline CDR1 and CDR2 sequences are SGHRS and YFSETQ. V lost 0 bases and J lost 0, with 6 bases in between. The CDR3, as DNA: TGCGCCAGCAGCTTGGACAGGGCGAACACCGGGGAGCTGTTTTTT. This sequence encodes CASSLDRANTGELFF. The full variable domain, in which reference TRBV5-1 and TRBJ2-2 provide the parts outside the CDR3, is KAGVTQTPRYLIKTRGQQVTLSCSPISGHRSVSWYQQTPGQGLQFLFEYFSETQRNKGNFPGRFSGRQFSNSRSEMNVSTLELGDSALYLCASSLDRANTGELFFGEGSRLTVL.